These T cell receptor beta chains were read from a single sample in a study of cytomegalovirus exposure and HLA in healthy donors. Measured with immunoSEQ multiplex PCR; TCRdb has only the in-frame clones, and not every one. The sample records 250,000 or so clones, 85% to 95% being singletons. The sequenced material came from PBMCs. All receptors derive from a girl between 2 and 10 years old in good health and CMV-seronegative. CDR3s include the opening cysteine and the closing phenylalanine or tryptophan. A D gene is named only where the DNA matches it firmly. Some rows have no size entry. The others give once, few or many, or a class for an expanded clone.

clone_size	d_call	j_call	v_call	cdr3_nt	cdr3_aa
NA	TRBD2	TRBJ2-7	TRBV27	TGTGCCAGCAGTTTATCGTCGGGAGGGCCTAACGAGCAGTACTTC	CASSLSSGGPNEQYF
NA	TRBD1	TRBJ1-2	TRBV4-1	TGCGCCAGCAGCCAAGTGGGTCAGGGGGCCGGCTATGGCTACACCTTC	CASSQVGQGAGYGYTF
NA	NA	TRBJ2-1	TRBV6-1	TGTGCCAGCAGATCAGTATCCTCCAATGAGCAGTTCTTC	CASRSVSSNEQFF
NA	NA	TRBJ2-7	TRBV6-5	TGTGCCAGCACAACGGGGGATCACTACGAGCAGTACTTC	CASTTGDHYEQYF
NA	NA	TRBJ2-7	TRBV5-6	TGTGCCAGCAGCAAGAGGAGCACTTTCTACGAGCAGTACTTC	CASSKRSTFYEQYF
NA	NA	TRBJ2-7	TRBV6-4	TGTGCCAGCAGACTATACGAGCAGTACTTC	CASRLYEQYF
NA	NA	TRBJ2-7	TRBV29-1	TGCAGCGTACAGGCCGGGCCCTACGAGCAGTACTTC	CSVQAGPYEQYF
NA	TRBD1	TRBJ1-4	TRBV15	TGTGCCACCAAGTCGGGACAGGTTAATGAAAAACTGTTTTTT	CATKSGQVNEKLFF
NA	NA	TRBJ1-1	TRBV30	TGTGCCTGGAGTGTAGCCCTCTACACTGAAGCTTTCTTT	CAWSVALYTEAFF
NA	NA	TRBJ2-1	TRBV11-3	TGTGCCAGCAGCCTGACCGCGGGCTCCTACAATGAGCAGTTCTTC	CASSLTAGSYNEQFF
once	NA	TRBJ2-1	TRBV2	TGTGCCAGCAGTGAAGGGCCTAGCGCTTACAATGAGCAGTTCTTC	CASSEGPSAYNEQFF
NA	TRBD1	TRBJ1-1	TRBV4-1	TGCGCCAGCAGCCAGCCGGGACAGGGGTTTCATGAAGCTTTCTTT	CASSQPGQGFHEAFF
NA	NA	TRBJ2-7	TRBV5-6	TGTGCCAGCAGCTTATCGGTGGTCGAGCAGTACTTC	CASSLSVVEQYF
NA	TRBD1	TRBJ2-7	TRBV5-4	TGTGCCAGCAGCTTTGGGGAAAAACTGACAGGGGAGGTTTACGAGCAGTACTTC	CASSFGEKLTGEVYEQYF
NA	NA	TRBJ1-5	TRBV10-2	TGCGCCAGCAGTGTAACAGACGATAGCAATCAGCCCCAGCATTTT	CASSVTDDSNQPQHF